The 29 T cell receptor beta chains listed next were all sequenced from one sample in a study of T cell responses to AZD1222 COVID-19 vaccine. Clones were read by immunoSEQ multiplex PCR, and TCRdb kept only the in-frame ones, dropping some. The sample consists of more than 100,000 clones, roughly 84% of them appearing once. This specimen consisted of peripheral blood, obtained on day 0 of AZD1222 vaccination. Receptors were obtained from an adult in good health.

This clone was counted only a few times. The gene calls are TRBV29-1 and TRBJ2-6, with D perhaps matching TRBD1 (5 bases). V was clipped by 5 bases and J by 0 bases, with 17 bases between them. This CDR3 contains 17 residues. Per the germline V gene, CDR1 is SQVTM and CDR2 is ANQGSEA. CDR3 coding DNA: TGCAGCGTTTCCAAGGACACTTCAAGCTCTGGGGCCAACGTCCTGACTTTC. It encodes CSVSKDTSSSGANVLTF. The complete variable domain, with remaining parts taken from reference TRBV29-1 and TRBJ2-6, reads SAVISQKPSRDICQRGTSLTIQCQVDSQVTMMFWYRQQPGQSLTLIATANQGSEATYESGFVIDKFPISRPNLTFSTLTVSNMSPEDSSIYLCSVSKDTSSSGANVLTFGAGSRLTVL.

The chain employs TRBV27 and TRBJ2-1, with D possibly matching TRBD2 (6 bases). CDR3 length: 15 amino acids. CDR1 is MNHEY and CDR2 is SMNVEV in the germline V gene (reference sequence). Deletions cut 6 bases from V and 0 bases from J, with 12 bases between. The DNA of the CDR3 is TGTGCCAGCAGATTAGGAGGGAGCTCCTACAATGAGCAGTTCTTC. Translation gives CASRLGGSSYNEQFF.

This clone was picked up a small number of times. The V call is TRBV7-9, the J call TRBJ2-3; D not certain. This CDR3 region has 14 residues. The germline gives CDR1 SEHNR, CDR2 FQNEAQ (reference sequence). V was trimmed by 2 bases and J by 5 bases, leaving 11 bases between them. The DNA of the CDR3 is TGTGCCAGCAGCTTAAGCGAAGGTGGAGATACGCAGTATTTT. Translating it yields CASSLSEGGDTQYF.

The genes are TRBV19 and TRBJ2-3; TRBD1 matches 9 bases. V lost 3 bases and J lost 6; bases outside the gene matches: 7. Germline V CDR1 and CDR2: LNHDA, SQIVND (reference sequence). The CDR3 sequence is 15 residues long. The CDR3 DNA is TGTGCCAGTAGTATCTCGGGGACAGGGCATGATACGCAGTATTTT. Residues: CASSISGTGHDTQYF.

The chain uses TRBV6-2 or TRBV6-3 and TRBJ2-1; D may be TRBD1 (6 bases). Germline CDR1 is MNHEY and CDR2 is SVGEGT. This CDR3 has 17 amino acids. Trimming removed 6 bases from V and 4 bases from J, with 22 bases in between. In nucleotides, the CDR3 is TGTGCCAGCAGCATCAACAGGGAAACCTCAATTTACAATGAGCAGTTCTTC. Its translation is CASSINRETSIYNEQFF.

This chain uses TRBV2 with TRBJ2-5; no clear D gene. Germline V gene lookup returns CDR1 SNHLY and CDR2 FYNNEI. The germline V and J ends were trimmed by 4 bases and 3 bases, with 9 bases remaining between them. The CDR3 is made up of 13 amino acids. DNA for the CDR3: TGTGCCAGCAGTGTCAGCAATAAAGAGACCCAGTACTTC. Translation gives CASSVSNKETQYF.

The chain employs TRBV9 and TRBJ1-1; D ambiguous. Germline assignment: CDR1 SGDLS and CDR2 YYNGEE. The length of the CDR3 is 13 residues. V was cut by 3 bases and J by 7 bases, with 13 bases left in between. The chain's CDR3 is CASSAGSVGEAFF. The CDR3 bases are TGTGCCAGCAGCGCCGGGAGTGTGGGTGAAGCTTTCTTT.

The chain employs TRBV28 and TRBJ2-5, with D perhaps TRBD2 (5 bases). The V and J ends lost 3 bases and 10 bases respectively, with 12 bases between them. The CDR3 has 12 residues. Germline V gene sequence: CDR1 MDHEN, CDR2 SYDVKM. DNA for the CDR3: TGTGCCAGCAGTTTGACTAATTTAATCCAGTACTTC. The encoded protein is CASSLTNLIQYF.

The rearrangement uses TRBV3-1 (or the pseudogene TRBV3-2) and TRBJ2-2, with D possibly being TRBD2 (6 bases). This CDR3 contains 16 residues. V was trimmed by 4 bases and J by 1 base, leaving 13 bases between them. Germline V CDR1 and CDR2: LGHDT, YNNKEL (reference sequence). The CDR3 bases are TGTGCCAGCAGCCTTATATCGGGGGTGAACACCGGGGAGCTGTTTTTT. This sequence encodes CASSLISGVNTGELFF.

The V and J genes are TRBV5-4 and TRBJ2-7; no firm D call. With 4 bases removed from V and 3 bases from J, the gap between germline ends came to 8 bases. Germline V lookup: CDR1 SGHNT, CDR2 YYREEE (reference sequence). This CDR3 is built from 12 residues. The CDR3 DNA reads TGTGCCAGCAGCCGAGGTAGCTACGAGCAGTACTTC. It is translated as CASSRGSYEQYF.

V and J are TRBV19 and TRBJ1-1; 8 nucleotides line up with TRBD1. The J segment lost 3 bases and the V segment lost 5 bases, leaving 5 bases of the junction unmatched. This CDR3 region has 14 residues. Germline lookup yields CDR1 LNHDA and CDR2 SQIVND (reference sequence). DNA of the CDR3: TGTGCCAGTAGTCTTGGACAGGGCTACACTGAAGCTTTCTTT. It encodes CASSLGQGYTEAFF.

The CDR3 bases are TGTGCCAGCACGGGACAGGGACGGGACAGGGGCACTGAAGCTTTCTTT. It translates to CASTGQGRDRGTEAFF. V gene TRBV11-2 combines with J gene TRBJ1-1; 10 bases are shared with TRBD1. The CDR3 is made up of 16 amino acids. The germline CDR1 and CDR2 sequences are SGHAT and FQNNGV. J was trimmed by 4 bases and V by 7 bases; bases with no gene match: 12.

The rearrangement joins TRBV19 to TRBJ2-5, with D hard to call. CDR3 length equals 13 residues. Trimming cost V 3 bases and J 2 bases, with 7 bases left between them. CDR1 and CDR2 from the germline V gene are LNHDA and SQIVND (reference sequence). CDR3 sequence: CASSIWQQETQYF. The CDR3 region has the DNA TGTGCCAGTAGTATTTGGCAGCAAGAGACCCAGTACTTC.

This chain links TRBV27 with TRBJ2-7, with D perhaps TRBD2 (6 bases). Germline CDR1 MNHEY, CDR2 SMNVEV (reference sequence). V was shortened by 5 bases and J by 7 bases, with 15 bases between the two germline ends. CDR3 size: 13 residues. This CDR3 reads CASSPNLATEQYF. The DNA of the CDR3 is TGTGCCAGCAGTCCCAACCTAGCGACAGAGCAGTACTTC.

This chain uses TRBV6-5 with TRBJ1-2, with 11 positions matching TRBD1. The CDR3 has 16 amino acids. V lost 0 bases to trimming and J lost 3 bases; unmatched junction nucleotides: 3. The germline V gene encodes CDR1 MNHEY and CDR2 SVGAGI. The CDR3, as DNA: TGTGCCAGCAGTTACTCCTGGACAGGGGGCGACTATGGCTACACCTTC. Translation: CASSYSWTGGDYGYTF.

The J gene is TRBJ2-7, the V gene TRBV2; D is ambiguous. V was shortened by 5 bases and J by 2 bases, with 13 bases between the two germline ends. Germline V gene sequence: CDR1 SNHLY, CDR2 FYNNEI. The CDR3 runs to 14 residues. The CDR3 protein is CASSPTFTTYEQYF. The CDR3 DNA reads TGTGCCAGCAGTCCGACCTTTACCACCTACGAGCAGTACTTC.

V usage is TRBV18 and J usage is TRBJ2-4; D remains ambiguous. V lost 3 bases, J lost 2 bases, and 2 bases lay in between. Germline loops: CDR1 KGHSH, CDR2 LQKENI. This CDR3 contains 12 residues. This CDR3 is CASSPTKNIQYF. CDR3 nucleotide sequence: TGTGCCAGCTCACCCACCAAAAACATTCAGTACTTC.

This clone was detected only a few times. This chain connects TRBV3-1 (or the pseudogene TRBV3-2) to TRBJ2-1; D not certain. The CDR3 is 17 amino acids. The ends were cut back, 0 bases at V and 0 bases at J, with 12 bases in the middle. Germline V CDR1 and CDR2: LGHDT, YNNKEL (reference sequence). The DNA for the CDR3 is TGTGCCAGCAGCCAAGAATCGGCGAGGAGCTCCTACAATGAGCAGTTCTTC. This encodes CASSQESARSSYNEQFF.

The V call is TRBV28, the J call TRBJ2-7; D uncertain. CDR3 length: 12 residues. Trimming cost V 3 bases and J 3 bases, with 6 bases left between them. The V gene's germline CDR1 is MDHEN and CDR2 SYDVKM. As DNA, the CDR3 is TGTGCCAGCAGTTTTCGACTCTACGAGCAGTACTTC. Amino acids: CASSFRLYEQYF.

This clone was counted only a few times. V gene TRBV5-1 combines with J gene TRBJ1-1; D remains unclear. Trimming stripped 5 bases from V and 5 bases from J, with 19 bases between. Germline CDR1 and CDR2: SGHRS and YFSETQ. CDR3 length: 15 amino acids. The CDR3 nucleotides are TGCGCCAGCAGAGTAGAAGCCGGGAGTTGGACTGAAGCTTTCTTT. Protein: CASRVEAGSWTEAFF.

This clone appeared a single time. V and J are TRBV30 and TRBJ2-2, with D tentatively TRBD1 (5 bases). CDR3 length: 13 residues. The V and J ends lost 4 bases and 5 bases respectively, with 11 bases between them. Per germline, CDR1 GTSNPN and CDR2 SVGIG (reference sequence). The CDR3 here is CAWNRQQTGELFF. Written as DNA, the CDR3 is TGTGCCTGGAATAGACAGCAGACCGGGGAGCTGTTTTTT.

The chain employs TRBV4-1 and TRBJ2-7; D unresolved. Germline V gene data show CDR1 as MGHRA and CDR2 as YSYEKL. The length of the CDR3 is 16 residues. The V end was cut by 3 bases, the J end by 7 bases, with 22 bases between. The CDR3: CASSQDVVSSVWEQYF. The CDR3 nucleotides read TGCGCCAGCAGCCAGGACGTCGTAAGTTCGGTTTGGGAGCAGTACTTC.

This CDR3 reads CASSLQGITEAFF. CDR3 DNA: TGTGCCAGCAGTCTACAGGGGATCACTGAAGCTTTCTTT. This chain joins TRBV28 and TRBJ1-1, with 7 bases identical to TRBD1. Trimming cost V 5 bases and J 4 bases; bases outside gene matches: 4. The CDR3 consists of 13 residues. The germline CDR1 and CDR2 sequences are MDHEN and SYDVKM. The variable domain in full, with the rest retrieved from reference TRBV28 and TRBJ1-1, is DVKVTQSSRYLVKRTGEKVFLECVQDMDHENMFWYRQDPGLGLRLIYFSYDVKMKEKGDIPEGYSVSREKKERFSLILESASTNQTSMYLCASSLQGITEAFFGQGTRLTVV.

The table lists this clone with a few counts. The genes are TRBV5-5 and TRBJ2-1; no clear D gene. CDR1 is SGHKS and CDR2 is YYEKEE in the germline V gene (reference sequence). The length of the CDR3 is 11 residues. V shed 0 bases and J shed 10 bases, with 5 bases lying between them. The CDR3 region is CASSLAREQFF. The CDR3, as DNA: TGTGCCAGCAGCTTGGCTCGAGAGCAGTTCTTC. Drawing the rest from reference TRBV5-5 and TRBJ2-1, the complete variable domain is DAGVTQSPTHLIKTRGQQVTLRCSPISGHKSVSWYQQVLGQGPQFIFQYYEKEERGRGNFPDRFSARQFPNYSSELNVNALLLGDSALYLCASSLAREQFFGPGTRLTVL.

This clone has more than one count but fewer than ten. In DNA, the CDR3 is TGTGCCAGCAGCGAGCCGGGACAGATGAACACCGGGGAGCTGTTTTTT. Its protein is CASSEPGQMNTGELFF. The gene calls are TRBV5-5 and TRBJ2-2; 7 bases are shared with TRBD1. There are 16 residues in the CDR3. Germline values: CDR1 SGHKS, CDR2 YYEKEE (reference sequence). V dropped 4 bases and J dropped 1; count of bases not matched to a gene: 7.

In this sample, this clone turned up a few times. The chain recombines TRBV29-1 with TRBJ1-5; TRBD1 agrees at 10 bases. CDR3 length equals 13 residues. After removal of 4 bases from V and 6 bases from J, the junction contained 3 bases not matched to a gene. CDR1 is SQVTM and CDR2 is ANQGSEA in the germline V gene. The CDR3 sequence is CSVGTGGSQPQHF. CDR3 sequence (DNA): TGCAGCGTTGGGACAGGGGGTAGTCAGCCCCAGCATTTT.

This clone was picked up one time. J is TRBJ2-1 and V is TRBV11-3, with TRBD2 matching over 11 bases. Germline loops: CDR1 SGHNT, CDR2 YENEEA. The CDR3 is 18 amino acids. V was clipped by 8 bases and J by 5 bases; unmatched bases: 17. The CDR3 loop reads CASGSGQIAGGPHNEQFF. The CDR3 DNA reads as TGTGCCAGCGGAAGCGGGCAGATAGCGGGAGGGCCCCACAATGAGCAGTTCTTC.

CDR3 DNA sequence: TGTGCCAGCAGCTCAATGGGACAGGGTCTAGCCGGGGAGCTGTTTTTT. Protein product: CASSSMGQGLAGELFF. V is TRBV7-2 and J is TRBJ2-2; 9 bases map to TRBD1. CDR1 and CDR2 from the germline V gene are SGHTA and FQGNSA. The trim removed 4 bases at V and 6 bases at J, leaving 9 bases unmatched. CDR3 length: 16 residues.

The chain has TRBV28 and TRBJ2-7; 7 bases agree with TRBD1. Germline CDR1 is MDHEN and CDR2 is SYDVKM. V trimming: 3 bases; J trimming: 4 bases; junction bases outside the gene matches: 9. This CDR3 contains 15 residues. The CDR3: CASSLGTGTVYEQYF. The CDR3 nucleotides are TGTGCCAGCAGTTTGGGGACCGGGACAGTATACGAGCAGTACTTC.